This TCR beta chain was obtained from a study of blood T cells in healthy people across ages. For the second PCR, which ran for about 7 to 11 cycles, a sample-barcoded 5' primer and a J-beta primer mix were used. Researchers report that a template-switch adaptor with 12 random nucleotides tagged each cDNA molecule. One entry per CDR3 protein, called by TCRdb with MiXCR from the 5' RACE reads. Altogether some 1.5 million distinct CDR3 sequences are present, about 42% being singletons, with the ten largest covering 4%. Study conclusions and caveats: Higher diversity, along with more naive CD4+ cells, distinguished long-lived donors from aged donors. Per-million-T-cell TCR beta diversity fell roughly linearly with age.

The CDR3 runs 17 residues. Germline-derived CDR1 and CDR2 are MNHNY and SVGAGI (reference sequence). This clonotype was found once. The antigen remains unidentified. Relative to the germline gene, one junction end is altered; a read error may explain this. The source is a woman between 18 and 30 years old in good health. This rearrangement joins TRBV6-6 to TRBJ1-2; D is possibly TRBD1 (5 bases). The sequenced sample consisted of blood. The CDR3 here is CASTHVTRGETNYDYTF. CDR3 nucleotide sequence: TGTGCCAGCACCCACGTCACAAGGGGCGAAACCAACTATGACTACACCTTC.